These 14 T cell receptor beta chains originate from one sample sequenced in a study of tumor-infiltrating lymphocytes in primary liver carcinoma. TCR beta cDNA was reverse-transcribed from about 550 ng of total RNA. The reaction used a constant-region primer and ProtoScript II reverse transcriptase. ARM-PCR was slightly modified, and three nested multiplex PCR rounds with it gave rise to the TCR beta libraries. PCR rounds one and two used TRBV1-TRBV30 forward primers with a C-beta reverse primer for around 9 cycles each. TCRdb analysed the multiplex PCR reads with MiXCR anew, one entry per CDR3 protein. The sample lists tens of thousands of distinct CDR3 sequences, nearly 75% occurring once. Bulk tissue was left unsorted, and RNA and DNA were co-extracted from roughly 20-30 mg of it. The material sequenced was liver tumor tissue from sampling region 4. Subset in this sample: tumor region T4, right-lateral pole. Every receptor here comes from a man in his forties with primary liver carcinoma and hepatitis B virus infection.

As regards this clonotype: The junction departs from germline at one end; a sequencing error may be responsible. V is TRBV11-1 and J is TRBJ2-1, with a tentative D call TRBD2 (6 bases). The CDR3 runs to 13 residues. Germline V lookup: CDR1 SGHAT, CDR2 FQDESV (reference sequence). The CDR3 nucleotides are TGTGCCAGCAGCGCGGGACGTCCGAATGAGCAGTCCTTC. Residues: CASSAGRPNEQSF.

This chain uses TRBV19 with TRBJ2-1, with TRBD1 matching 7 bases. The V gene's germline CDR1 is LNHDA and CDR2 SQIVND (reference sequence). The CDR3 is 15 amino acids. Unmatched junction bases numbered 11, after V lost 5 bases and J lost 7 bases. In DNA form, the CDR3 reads TGTGCCAGTAGTTCCGGGACAGCAGCTACTAATGAGCAGTTCTTC. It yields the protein CASSSGTAATNEQFF.

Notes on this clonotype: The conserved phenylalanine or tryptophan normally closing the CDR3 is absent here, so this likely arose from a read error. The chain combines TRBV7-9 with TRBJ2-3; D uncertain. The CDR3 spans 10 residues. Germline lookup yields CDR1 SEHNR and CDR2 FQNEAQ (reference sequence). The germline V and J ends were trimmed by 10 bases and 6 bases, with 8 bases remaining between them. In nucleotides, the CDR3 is TGTGCCACCAGTGGTGATACGCAGTATTCT. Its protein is CATSGDTQYS.

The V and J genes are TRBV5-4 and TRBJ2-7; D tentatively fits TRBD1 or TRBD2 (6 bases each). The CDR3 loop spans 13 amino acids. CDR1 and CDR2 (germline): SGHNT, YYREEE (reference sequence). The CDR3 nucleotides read TGTGTCGGCAGTTTACGGGGGCTTGACGAGCAGTACTTC. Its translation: CVGSLRGLDEQYF.

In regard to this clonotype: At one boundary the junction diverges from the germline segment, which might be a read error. Here the CDR3 reads CIVGRGWGMNTEAFF. In DNA, the CDR3 is TGTATCGTTGGTAGGGGCTGGGGAATGAACACTGAAGCTTTCTTT. The genes are TRBV29-1 and TRBJ1-1; the D gene is possibly TRBD1 (5 bases). The CDR3 consists of 15 residues. From germline, CDR1 is SQVTM and CDR2 ANQGSEA.

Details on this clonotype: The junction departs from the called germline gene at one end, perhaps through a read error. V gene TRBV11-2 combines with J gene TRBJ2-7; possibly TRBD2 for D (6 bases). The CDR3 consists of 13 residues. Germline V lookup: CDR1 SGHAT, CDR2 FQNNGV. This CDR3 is CVSSLSERVYQYF. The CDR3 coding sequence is TGTGTCAGCAGCTTAAGTGAGCGGGTCTATCAGTACTTC.

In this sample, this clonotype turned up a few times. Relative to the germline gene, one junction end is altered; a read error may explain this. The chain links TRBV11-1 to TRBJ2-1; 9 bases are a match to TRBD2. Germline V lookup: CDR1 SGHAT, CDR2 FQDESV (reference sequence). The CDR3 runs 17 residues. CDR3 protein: CASCSPTGGRAFSEQFF. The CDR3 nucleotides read TGTGCCAGCTGCTCCCCTACTGGCGGGAGGGCCTTTAGTGAGCAATTCTTC.

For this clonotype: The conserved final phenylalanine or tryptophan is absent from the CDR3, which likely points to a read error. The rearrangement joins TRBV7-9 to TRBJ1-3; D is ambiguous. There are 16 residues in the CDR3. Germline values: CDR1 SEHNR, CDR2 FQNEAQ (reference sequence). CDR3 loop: CASSPPSGVSGNIIYL. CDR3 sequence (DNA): TGTGCCAGCAGCCCACCCTCCGGGGTGAGTGGAAACATCATATATTTA.

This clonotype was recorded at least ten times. The CDR3 loop is CASETGSYNEQFF. CDR3 DNA: TGTGCCAGCGAGACAGGGTCATACAATGAGCAGTTCTTC. The rearrangement joins TRBV19 to TRBJ2-1; 7 bases align to TRBD1. The CDR3 spans 13 residues. Germline values: CDR1 LNHDA, CDR2 SQIVND (reference sequence). J was trimmed by 4 bases and V by 9 bases; bases with no gene match: 6.

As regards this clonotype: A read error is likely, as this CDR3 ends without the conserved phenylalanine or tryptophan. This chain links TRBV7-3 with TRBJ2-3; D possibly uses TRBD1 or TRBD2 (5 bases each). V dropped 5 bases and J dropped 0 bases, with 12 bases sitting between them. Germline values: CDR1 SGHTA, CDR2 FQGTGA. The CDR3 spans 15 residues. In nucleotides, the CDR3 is TGTGCCAGCAGCCTCGGGGCTTCTAGCACAGATACGCAGTATTAT. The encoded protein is CASSLGASSTDTQYY.

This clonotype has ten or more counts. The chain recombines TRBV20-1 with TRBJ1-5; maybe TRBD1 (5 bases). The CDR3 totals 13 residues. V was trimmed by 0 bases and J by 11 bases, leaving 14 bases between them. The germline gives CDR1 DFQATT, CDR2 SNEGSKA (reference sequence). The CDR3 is CSARDWRQGAQHF. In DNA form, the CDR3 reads TGCAGTGCTAGAGATTGGAGGCAAGGGGCCCAGCATTTT.

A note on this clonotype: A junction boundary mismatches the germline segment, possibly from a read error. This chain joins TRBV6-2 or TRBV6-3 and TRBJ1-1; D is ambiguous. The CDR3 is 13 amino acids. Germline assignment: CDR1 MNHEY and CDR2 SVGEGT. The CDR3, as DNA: TGTACCAGCAGTTCCCCCCTTCGTACTGAGACTTTCTTT. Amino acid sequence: CTSSSPLRTETFF.

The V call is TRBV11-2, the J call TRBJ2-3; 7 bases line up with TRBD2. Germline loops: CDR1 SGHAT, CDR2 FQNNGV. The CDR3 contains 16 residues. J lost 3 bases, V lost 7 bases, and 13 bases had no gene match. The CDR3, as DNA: TGTGCCAGCACTTCGGGACTAACGGGAGTGACAGATACGCAGTATTTT. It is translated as CASTSGLTGVTDTQYF. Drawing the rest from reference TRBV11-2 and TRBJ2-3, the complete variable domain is EAGVAQSPRYKIIEKRQSVAFWCNPISGHATLYWYQQILGQGPKLLIQFQNNGVVDDSQLPKDRFSAERLKGVDSTLKIQPAKLEDSAVYLCASTSGLTGVTDTQYFGPGTRLTVL.

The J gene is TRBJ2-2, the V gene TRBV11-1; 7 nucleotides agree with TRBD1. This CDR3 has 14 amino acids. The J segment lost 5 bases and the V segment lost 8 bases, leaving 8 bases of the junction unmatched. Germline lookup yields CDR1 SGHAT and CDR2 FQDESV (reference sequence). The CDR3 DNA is TGTGCCAGCGCCGACCGACAGGGTACCGGGGAGCTGTTTTTT. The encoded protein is CASADRQGTGELFF.